The clone carrying this TCR beta chain has just a few counts. Its specificity is not known. TCRdb re-called the RT-PCR reads through MiXCR, storing one row per CDR3 protein. The repertoire includes about 700,000 distinct CDR3 sequences, about 15% of them detected once, and roughly 12% sits in the top ten. This entry belongs to a study of response to subunit inactivated influenza vaccine. Findings and limits, study-wide: Authors suggested few new T cells are recruited by each seasonal influenza vaccination.

The receptor's source is a middle-aged man who received an inactivated influenza vaccine. Sequenced material: PBMCs from blood, taken approximately 13 days after vaccination.

CDR3 region: CASTQDPGSYEQYF. The CDR3 DNA sequence: TGTGCCAGCACCCAAGACCCAGGGTCCTACGAGCAGTACTTC. The V gene is TRBV28, the J gene TRBJ2-7; perhaps TRBD1 as D (5 bases). V was shortened by 7 bases and J by 1 base, with 14 bases between the two germline ends. The CDR3 length is 14 residues. Per germline, CDR1 MDHEN and CDR2 SYDVKM.